A single sample is the source of the 15 T cell receptor beta chains below, sequenced in a study of cytomegalovirus exposure and HLA in healthy donors. The PCR made use of 60 Vbeta and 13 Jbeta primers. Only in-frame clones appear in the TCRdb table, and some are missing; sequencing was by immunoSEQ multiplex PCR. The sample has about 62,000 clones; roughly 80% are singletons. The material sequenced was PBMCs. The receptors here all came from a woman in her twenties or thirties in good health and CMV-seronegative.

Here the CDR3 DNA reads TGTGCCAGCAGTGAACGTTTCCAGCCCCAGCATTTT. The encoded protein is CASSERFQPQHF. The gene calls are TRBV2 and TRBJ1-5; D ambiguous. The germline V gene encodes CDR1 SNHLY and CDR2 FYNNEI. The V end lost 2 bases, the J end lost 7 bases, and 6 bases lay between the germline ends. The CDR3 has 12 residues. Supplemented by reference TRBV2 and TRBJ1-5, the full variable domain reads EPEVTQTPSHQVTQMGQEVILRCVPISNHLYFYWYRQILGQKVEFLVSFYNNEISEKSEIFDDQFSVERPDGSNFTLKIRSTKLEDSAMYFCASSERFQPQHFGDGTRLSIL.

The chain employs TRBV5-1 and TRBJ2-7; D is possibly TRBD1 (5 bases). Germline V lookup: CDR1 SGHRS, CDR2 YFSETQ. The V end was cut by 0 bases, the J end by 6 bases, with 7 bases between. The CDR3 has 12 amino acids. The CDR3 loop is CASSLGRAEQYF. The CDR3 DNA follows: TGCGCCAGCAGCTTGGGCAGGGCCGAGCAGTACTTC.

Only one count was recorded for this clone. The chain links TRBV7-2 to TRBJ1-1, with TRBD1 matching over 7 bases. Trimming cost V 6 bases and J 0 bases; bases outside gene matches: 10. Per germline, CDR1 SGHTA and CDR2 FQGNSA. The CDR3 is made up of 16 amino acids. CDR3 DNA: TGTGCCAGCAGACAGCTTCCGGGACAGCTGAACACTGAAGCTTTCTTT. It yields the protein CASRQLPGQLNTEAFF.

This clone was counted only a few times. The chain combines TRBV18 with TRBJ2-7; 7 bases align to TRBD1. The J segment lost 2 bases and the V segment lost 4 bases, leaving 11 bases of the junction unmatched. The CDR3 runs to 16 residues. Germline V gene data show CDR1 as KGHSH and CDR2 as LQKENI. The DNA of the CDR3 is TGTGCCAGCTCACAGATGGGACAGCCTATTGCCTACGAGCAGTACTTC. The encoded protein is CASSQMGQPIAYEQYF.

The chain links TRBV19 to TRBJ1-5; a weak D match, TRBD1 (5 bases). V lost 2 bases, J lost 11 bases, and 22 bases lay in between. The CDR3 contains 16 residues. Germline assignment: CDR1 LNHDA and CDR2 SQIVND (reference sequence). The DNA of the CDR3 is TGTGCCAGTAGTATAAGTGGGGCAGGCCCGCAAACAGCCCAGCATTTT. This gives the protein CASSISGAGPQTAQHF.

This rearrangement joins TRBV14 to TRBJ2-7; maybe TRBD1 (5 bases). Germline V gene sequence: CDR1 SGHDN, CDR2 FVKESK. The CDR3 loop spans 13 amino acids. V was shortened by 1 base and J by 6 bases, with 10 bases between the two germline ends. The CDR3 coding sequence is TGTGCCAGCAGCCAAGCCAGGGTAGGCGAGCAGTACTTC. Protein sequence: CASSQARVGEQYF.

The chain recombines TRBV7-9 with TRBJ2-7; a weak D match, TRBD1 (6 bases). V lost 2 bases to trimming and J lost 4 bases, with 21 bases between them. This CDR3 is 17 amino acids long. Germline V CDR1 and CDR2: SEHNR, FQNEAQ (reference sequence). For the CDR3, the DNA is TGTGCCAGCAGCTTACCCCGCCCACAGGGAACAGGATACGAGCAGTACTTC. Encoded protein: CASSLPRPQGTGYEQYF.

The rearrangement uses TRBV11-3 and TRBJ2-5; perhaps TRBD2 as D (6 bases). V was trimmed by 7 bases and J by 7 bases, leaving 19 bases between them. The CDR3 length is 14 residues. The germline gives CDR1 SGHNT, CDR2 YENEEA. Here the CDR3 DNA reads TGTGCCAGCACCCCCCCTGGAGGGCCCAGGACCCAGTACTTC. The encoded protein is CASTPPGGPRTQYF.

V is TRBV4-1 and J is TRBJ1-2, with no clear D. The CDR3 totals 16 residues. V lost 2 bases and J 0 bases, leaving 13 bases between the germline ends. Germline V gene data show CDR1 as MGHRA and CDR2 as YSYEKL. DNA for the CDR3: TGCGCCAGCAGCCAACTTTTCGGGAGGGCTAACTATGGCTACACCTTC. This gives the protein CASSQLFGRANYGYTF.

CDR3 DNA sequence: TGTGCCAGCAGGGAGGACAGGGTTAAGAACACTGAAGCTTTCTTT. Its translation is CASREDRVKNTEAFF. The chain employs TRBV6-1 and TRBJ1-1, with TRBD1 matching 8 bases. CDR3 length: 15 amino acids. V trimming: 6 bases; J trimming: 1 base; junction bases outside the gene matches: 7. CDR1 is MNHNS and CDR2 is SASEGT in the germline V gene.

This clone was observed a few times. The J gene is TRBJ2-7, the V gene TRBV19, with 11 bases aligning to TRBD2. This CDR3 comprises 16 residues. The trim removed 1 base at V and 0 bases at J, leaving 2 bases unmatched. Germline V gene data show CDR1 as LNHDA and CDR2 as SQIVND (reference sequence). The CDR3 sequence is CASSIGGTSGSYEQYF. CDR3 sequence (DNA): TGTGCCAGTAGTATAGGTGGGACTAGCGGCTCCTACGAGCAGTACTTC.

The rearrangement links TRBV11-2 to TRBJ1-2; possible D gene TRBD1, 5 bases. V was trimmed by 4 bases and J by 7 bases, leaving 13 bases between them. This CDR3 is 13 amino acids long. Per the germline V gene, CDR1 is SGHAT and CDR2 is FQNNGV. Written as DNA, the CDR3 is TGTGCCAGCAGCTCGTGGGTAGGGGTTGGCTACACCTTC. Its protein product is CASSSWVGVGYTF.

The chain employs TRBV10-2 and TRBJ2-7; maybe TRBD2 (6 bases). Trimming removed 9 bases from V and 2 bases from J, with 11 bases in between. The CDR3 loop spans 12 amino acids. Germline V gives CDR1 WSHSY, CDR2 SAAADI. The CDR3 sequence: CASRDLPYEQYF. The CDR3 DNA follows: TGCGCCAGTCGGGACTTGCCCTACGAGCAGTACTTC.

The chain has TRBV27 and TRBJ1-1; D gene uncertain. V lost 5 bases, J lost 0 bases, and 7 bases lay in between. The CDR3 sequence is 13 residues long. Germline loops: CDR1 MNHEY, CDR2 SMNVEV (reference sequence). The CDR3 protein is CASSIQVNTEAFF. In DNA form, the CDR3 reads TGTGCCAGCAGTATTCAGGTGAACACTGAAGCTTTCTTT.

The V gene is TRBV7-8, the J gene TRBJ1-1; the D gene is possibly TRBD1 (6 bases). Germline lookup yields CDR1 SGHVS and CDR2 FQNEAQ. The CDR3 is 18 residues long. Trimming cost V 5 bases and J 2 bases, with 24 bases left between them. In nucleotides, the CDR3 is TGTGCCAGCAGCCCTCCTGACGGGACACACCCTTTTAACACTGAAGCTTTCTTT. It codes for CASSPPDGTHPFNTEAFF.